This section outlines one T cell receptor (beta chain) sequence together with its context. Other nucleotide sequences in the sample specify the same CDR3. The CDR3 runs to 11 residues. The germline gives CDR1 SGHRS, CDR2 YFSETQ. Trimming removed 4 bases at V and 2 bases at J, with 2 bases between. These data come from a study of OX40 agonist ivuxolimab in advanced cancers. Across the whole study: Patients treated during dose escalation were battling hepatocellular carcinoma, melanoma, renal cell or head and neck cancer. Aged roughly 23 to 90 with a mean of 60 years, they were around 85% male. Of the patients, three showed partial responses, one with hepatocellular carcinoma and two with cutaneous melanoma.

Clones were sequenced by immunoSEQ multiplex PCR, and TCRdb holds only the in-frame ones, with some missing. In the table there are about 89,000 clones, approximately 91% of which are singletons. V gene TRBV5-1 combines with J gene TRBJ2-3; D not certain. The specimen was CD4+ or CD8+ T cells sorted from blood, collected in a trial of the OX40 agonist ivuxolimab. This receptor was taken from an adult with an advanced solid tumor such as melanoma, head and neck, liver or kidney cancer. CDR3 in amino acids: CASSDTDTQYF. The CDR3 coding sequence is TGCGCCAGCAGCGACACAGATACGCAGTATTTT.